The subject of this entry is one T cell receptor (beta chain). PCR primers comprised 60 Vbeta and 13 Jbeta primers. The repertoire was sequenced with immunoSEQ multiplex PCR; TCRdb's copy has only in-frame clones and lacks some. The sample lists about 120,000 clones, under 85% seen once, with roughly 6% in the top ten. The record originates from a study of cytomegalovirus exposure and HLA in healthy donors. Sample: PBMCs. The clonotype originates from a young man in good health and CMV-seropositive.

CDR3 region: CASSLAMSKNQPQHF. In DNA form, the CDR3 reads TGTGCCAGCAGCTTGGCGATGAGTAAAAATCAGCCCCAGCATTTT. The V gene is TRBV5-5, the J gene TRBJ1-5; D gene uncertain. Germline V lookup: CDR1 SGHKS, CDR2 YYEKEE (reference sequence). V gave up 0 bases and J gave up 4 bases, with 11 bases separating them. This CDR3 has 15 residues.